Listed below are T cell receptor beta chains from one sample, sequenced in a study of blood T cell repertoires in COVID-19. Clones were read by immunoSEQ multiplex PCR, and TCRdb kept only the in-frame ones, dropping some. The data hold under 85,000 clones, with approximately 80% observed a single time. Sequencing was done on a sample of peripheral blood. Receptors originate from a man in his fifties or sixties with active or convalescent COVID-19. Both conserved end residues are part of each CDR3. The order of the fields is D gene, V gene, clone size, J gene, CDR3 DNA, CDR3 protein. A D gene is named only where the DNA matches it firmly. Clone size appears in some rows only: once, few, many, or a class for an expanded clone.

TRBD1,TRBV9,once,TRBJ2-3,TGTGCCAGCAGCGTAGCTACGGGGACAGCCTTAGATACGCAGTATTTT,CASSVATGTALDTQYF
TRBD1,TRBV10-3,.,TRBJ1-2,TGTGCCTCATCAGGGACAGGAAGAATCTATGGCTACACCTTC,CASSGTGRIYGYTF
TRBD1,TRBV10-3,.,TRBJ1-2,TGTGCCACTGATGGCGGGAGGGGGCATGGCTACACCTTC,CATDGGRGHGYTF
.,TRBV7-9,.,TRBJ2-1,TGTGCCAGCAGCCTCCCGACTTCCCTCAAGCTCTACAATGAGCAGTTCTTC,CASSLPTSLKLYNEQFF
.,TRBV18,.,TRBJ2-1,TGTGCCAGCTCCCCAAACGGGCAGGGTCACAATGAGCAGTTCTTC,CASSPNGQGHNEQFF
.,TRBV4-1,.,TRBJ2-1,TGCGCCAGCAGCCCTCTTTTAATCGCCCTAAGGCAGTTCTTC,CASSPLLIALRQFF
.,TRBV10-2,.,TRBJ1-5,TGCGCCAGCAGAGCCAGCAATCAGCCCCAGCATTTT,CASRASNQPQHF
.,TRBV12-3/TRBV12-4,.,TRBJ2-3,TGTGCCAGCAGTTTGACTAACCGAAATACGCAGTATTTT,CASSLTNRNTQYF
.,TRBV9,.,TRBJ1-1,TGTGCCAGCAGCCTAGGAGGAGGCAAGGCAGCTTTCTTT,CASSLGGGKAAFF
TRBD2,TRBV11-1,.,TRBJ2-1,TGTGCCAGCAGCGGACTAGCGGGAAACTCTGAGCAGTTCTTC,CASSGLAGNSEQFF
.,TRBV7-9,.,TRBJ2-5,TGTGCCAGCAGCTTAGTCAGGGGTCAAGAGACCCAGTACTTC,CASSLVRGQETQYF
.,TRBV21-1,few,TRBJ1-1,TGTGCCAGCAGCAAAGTAAGGACTTTTGCGAACACTGAAGCTTTCTTT,CASSKVRTFANTEAFF
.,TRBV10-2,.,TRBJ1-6,TGCGCCAGCAAGGCCAGACTAGATTCACCCCTCCACTTT,CASKARLDSPLHF
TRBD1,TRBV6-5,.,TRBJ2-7,TGTGCCAGCTACACCCGACAGGGAAGTTTCGACGAGCAGTACTTC,CASYTRQGSFDEQYF
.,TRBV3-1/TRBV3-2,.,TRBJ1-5,TGTGCCAGCAGCCAGCCGGGGAATCAGCCCCAGCATTTT,CASSQPGNQPQHF
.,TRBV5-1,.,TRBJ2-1,TGCGCCAGCAGCTCCGGACAGTTAAACAATGAGCAGTTCTTC,CASSSGQLNNEQFF
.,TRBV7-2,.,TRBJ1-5,TGTGCCAGCACCGACAGAACGGAGCCCCAGCATTTT,CASTDRTEPQHF
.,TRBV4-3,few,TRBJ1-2,TGCGCCAGCAGCCAAGAGTGGGGGGACCCATATGGCTACACCTTC,CASSQEWGDPYGYTF
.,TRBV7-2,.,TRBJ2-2,TGTGCCAGCAGCTTATTTTCTGTCGCGAACACCGGGGAGCTGTTTTTT,CASSLFSVANTGELFF
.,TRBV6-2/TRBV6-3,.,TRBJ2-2,TGTGCCAGCAGCCGGGGGCCAGGGGAGCTGTTTTTT,CASSRGPGELFF
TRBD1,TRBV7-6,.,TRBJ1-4,TGTGCCAGCAGCGAAACCCGGGACAGGAGAAATGAAAAACTGTTTTTT,CASSETRDRRNEKLFF
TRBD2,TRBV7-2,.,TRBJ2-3,TGTGCCAGCAGCCCTCCAGCGGGGATCACAGATACGCAGTATTTT,CASSPPAGITDTQYF
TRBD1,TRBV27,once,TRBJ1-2,TGTGCCAGCAGTTCACGAGGACAGGGCCTTTATGGCTACACCTTC,CASSSRGQGLYGYTF
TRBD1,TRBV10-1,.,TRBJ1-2,TGCGCCAGCAGTGAGCGGACAGGGCTTGGCTACACCTTC,CASSERTGLGYTF
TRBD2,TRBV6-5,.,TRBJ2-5,TGTGCCAGCAGCTATAGCGGGGGGGCCCAAGAGACCCAGTACTTC,CASSYSGGAQETQYF
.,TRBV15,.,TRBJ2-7,TGTGCCACCAGCACCGGAAAGGGGGCCTACGAGCAGTACTTC,CATSTGKGAYEQYF
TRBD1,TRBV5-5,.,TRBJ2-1,TGTGCCAGCAGTATGTTTTTGGGACAGGGGGGCAATGAGCAGTTCTTC,CASSMFLGQGGNEQFF
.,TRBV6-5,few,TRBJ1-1,TGTGCCAGCAGTCAGACCAGGATGGGGAACACTGAAGCTTTCTTT,CASSQTRMGNTEAFF
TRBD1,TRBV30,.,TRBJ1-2,TGTGCCTGGACCGGGACAGGGGCAGGTGGCTACACCTTC,CAWTGTGAGGYTF
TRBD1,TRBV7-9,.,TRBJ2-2,TGTGCCAGCAGCTTGGCAGGGGGCCTGACCGGGGAGCTGTTTTTT,CASSLAGGLTGELFF
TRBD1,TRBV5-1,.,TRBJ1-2,TGCGCCAGCAGCTTAGGACAGGGGCGGAACTATGGCTACACCTTC,CASSLGQGRNYGYTF
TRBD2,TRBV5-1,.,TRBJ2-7,TGCGCCAGCAGCCCCCGTGGGGGGGGAGGAGAGCAGTACTTC,CASSPRGGGGEQYF
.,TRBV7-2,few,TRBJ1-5,TGTGCCAGCAGCTTAAGTGGGAGGGATCAGCCCCAGCATTTT,CASSLSGRDQPQHF
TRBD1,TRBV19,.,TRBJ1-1,TGTGCCAGTAGTCTCAGGACAGGGGGCACTGAAGCTTTCTTT,CASSLRTGGTEAFF
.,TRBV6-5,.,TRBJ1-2,TGTGCCAGCAGTTACAAAATCAGGGGAGGGGGCTACACCTTC,CASSYKIRGGGYTF
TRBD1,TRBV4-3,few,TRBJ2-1,TGCGCCAGCAGCCAAGGGGACAGGGGGCGGTTAGATGAGCAGTTCTTC,CASSQGDRGRLDEQFF
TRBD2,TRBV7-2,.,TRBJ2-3,TGTGCCAGCAGCTTAGCAGGACTAGCGGGGGGAGATACGCAGTATTTT,CASSLAGLAGGDTQYF
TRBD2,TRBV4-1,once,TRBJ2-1,TGCGCCAGCAGCCTCGTGGGGACTAGCGGGGACGATGAGCAGTTCTTC,CASSLVGTSGDDEQFF
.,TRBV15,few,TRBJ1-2,TGTGCCACCAGCAGAGATCGAGGCACGGAGGGTGGCTACACCTTC,CATSRDRGTEGGYTF
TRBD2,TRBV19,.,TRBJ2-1,TGTGCCAGTAGTATTGAGCGGGGGGACCTATATTCCTACAATGAGCAGTTCTTC,CASSIERGDLYSYNEQFF
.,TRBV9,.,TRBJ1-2,TGTGCCAGCACCGTGGGAGGTTCTAACTATGGCTACACCTTC,CASTVGGSNYGYTF
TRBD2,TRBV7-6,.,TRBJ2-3,TGTGCCAGCAGCCTTAGCGGGGGGGCCACAGATACGCAGTATTTT,CASSLSGGATDTQYF
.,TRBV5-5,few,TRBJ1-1,TGTGCCAGCAGCTTATTGGGGAGACACACTGAAGCTTTCTTT,CASSLLGRHTEAFF
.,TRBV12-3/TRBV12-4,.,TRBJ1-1,TGTGCCAGCAGTTTACTTAGGAACACTGAAGCTTTCTTT,CASSLLRNTEAFF
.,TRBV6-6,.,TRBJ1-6,TGTGCCAGCACCCTCGACAGGTATAATTCACCCCTCCACTTT,CASTLDRYNSPLHF
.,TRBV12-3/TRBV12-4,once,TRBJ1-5,TGTGCCAGCAGCGTTGACAACTATCAGCCCCAGCATTTT,CASSVDNYQPQHF
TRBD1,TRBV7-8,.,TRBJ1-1,TGTGCCAGCATCCTTATCCCCAGGGGGCGCGACGTGAACACTGAAGCTTTCTTT,CASILIPRGRDVNTEAFF
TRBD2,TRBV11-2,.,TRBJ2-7,TGTGCCAGCAGCTTAGAGATAGTAGCGGGGTCCTACGAGCAGTACTTC,CASSLEIVAGSYEQYF